This is a list of T cell receptor beta chains from one sample in a study of naive and memory T cell subsets. One entry per CDR3 protein, called by TCRdb with MiXCR from the UMI-ligation and nested PCR reads. The data show approximately 90,000 distinct CDR3 sequences, 11% seen once. The sample consisted of naive CD4+ T cells from blood. These TCRs come from a human donor in good health. Both conserved end residues are part of each CDR3. A D gene is named only where the DNA matches it firmly. Clone size is stated in some rows and not others, as once, few, many or a class when expanded.

TRBV18	.	TRBJ1-6	many	TGTGCCAGCTCACCTCAAGGGGTTCCTAATTCACCCCTCCACTTT	CASSPQGVPNSPLHF
TRBV6-6	.	TRBJ1-1	.	TGTGCCAGCTTAGATTCTGGGGGTAACACTGAAGCTTTCTTT	CASLDSGGNTEAFF
TRBV20-1	TRBD1	TRBJ1-5	.	TGCAGTGCTAGACAAGCGGGACAGAATAGCAATCAGCCCCAGCATTTT	CSARQAGQNSNQPQHF
TRBV29-1	.	TRBJ1-3	few	TGCAGCGTGGCTACAGGGAAGGCTGGAAACACCATATATTTT	CSVATGKAGNTIYF
TRBV6-1	.	TRBJ2-2	.	TGTGCCAGCATCCCCAGGGGATTCACCGGGGAGCTGTTTTTT	CASIPRGFTGELFF
TRBV10-2	.	TRBJ1-1	few	TGCGCCAGCAGGGGAGGGCAGGAGGCGAACACTGAAGCTTTCTTT	CASRGGQEANTEAFF
TRBV9	.	TRBJ1-4	few	TGTGCCAGCTCCAACGGGGGGCGAGGTGAAAAACTGTTTTTT	CASSNGGRGEKLFF
TRBV7-9	.	TRBJ2-3	few	TGTGCCAGCAGTCTTTACTTGGGACGGAGCACAGATACGCAGTATTTT	CASSLYLGRSTDTQYF
TRBV9	TRBD1	TRBJ1-1	.	TGTGCCAGCAGCAAAAACAGGGGAGGCACTGAAGCTTTCTTT	CASSKNRGGTEAFF
TRBV28	.	TRBJ2-1	few	TGTGCCAGCACCTCTGACCGGGGGGCCAAGAGAGACAATGAGCAGTTCTTC	CASTSDRGAKRDNEQFF
TRBV4-3	.	TRBJ2-4	many	TGCGCCAGCTTTGAAAAAGTGGGGCAAAACATTCAGTACTTC	CASFEKVGQNIQYF
TRBV5-1	.	TRBJ1-6	.	TGCGCCAGCAGCGTAGAAAATTCACCCCTCCACTTT	CASSVENSPLHF
TRBV7-3	.	TRBJ2-1	few	TGTGCCAGCAGCTTAGACCCAAGAGCGGACTACAATGAGCAGTTCTTC	CASSLDPRADYNEQFF
TRBV29-1	.	TRBJ2-1	.	TGCAGCGTTGAAACCCCCCATCGGAGCGGCCGGAATGAGCAGTTCTTC	CSVETPHRSGRNEQFF
TRBV12-3/TRBV12-4	.	TRBJ1-5	few	TGTGCCAGCAGTTTAAGGGCGAATCAGCCCCAGCATTTT	CASSLRANQPQHF
TRBV15	.	TRBJ2-7	many	TGTGCCACCAGCAGAGAGAGGGGAGGAGAAAAACGCTACGAGCAGTACTTC	CATSRERGGEKRYEQYF
TRBV25-1	.	TRBJ2-1	.	TGTGCCAGCGGGGGGGCCAAGGATGAGCAGTTCTTC	CASGGAKDEQFF
TRBV18	.	TRBJ1-1	few	TGTGCCAGCTCACAGGGTAAGAACACTGAAGCTTTCTTT	CASSQGKNTEAFF
TRBV7-6	TRBD2	TRBJ2-1	few	TGTGCCAGCAGCTTAGCCCCGACTAGCGGGGAGCATGAGCAGTTCTTC	CASSLAPTSGEHEQFF
TRBV5-1	TRBD1	TRBJ1-1	.	TGCGCCAGCAGCTTCACAGGGGAAGGGACTGAAGCTTTCTTT	CASSFTGEGTEAFF
TRBV7-2	.	TRBJ1-4	many	TGTGCCAGCAGCTTAGTCGCACAGGTATACGAAAAACTGTTTTTT	CASSLVAQVYEKLFF
TRBV12-3/TRBV12-4	.	TRBJ1-3	.	TGTGCCAGCAGTTTACCGGGGAGGGGTTTGGATTTT	CASSLPGRGLDF
TRBV20-1	TRBD2	TRBJ2-1	.	TGCAGTGCTAACCCCGGGACTAGCGGATACAATGAGCAGTTCTTC	CSANPGTSGYNEQFF
TRBV12-3/TRBV12-4	.	TRBJ2-7	many	TGTGCCAGCAGTTTACTCGGTCCTTTAGAGCAGTACTTC	CASSLLGPLEQYF
TRBV27	TRBD1	TRBJ1-2	few	TGTGCCAGCAGTTCCCAAAGGGGGCAGAGCTATGGCTACACCTTC	CASSSQRGQSYGYTF